Each of the 19 T cell receptor beta chains below was sequenced from the same sample in a study of Tregs in tolerant kidney transplant recipients. Related graft donors supplied nonmyeloablative bone marrow transplants, and mixed chimerism was transient. Clones were sequenced by immunoSEQ multiplex PCR, and TCRdb holds only the in-frame ones, with some missing. Of over 70,000 clones detected, around nine tenths appear once; the ten largest clones hold roughly 1.5%. The sequencing here drew on CD4+ T cells from blood (PBMCs), taken 24 months after the transplant. The receptor source for this set is a human patient who received a combined kidney and bone marrow transplant. These T cells may partly come from the graft donor.

This clone was counted between two and nine times. J is TRBJ2-5 and V is TRBV4-3, with a tentative D call TRBD1 (6 bases). Trimming removed 4 bases from V and 1 base from J, with 10 bases in between. CDR1 LGHNA and CDR2 YSLEER come from the germline V gene. The CDR3 has 14 residues. The CDR3 nucleotides read TGCGCCAGCAGCCCCGCCAGGGGCCAAGAGACCCAGTACTTC. It specifies CASSPARGQETQYF.

The V call is TRBV28, the J call TRBJ2-7, with D possibly being TRBD2 (5 bases). The CDR3 consists of 13 residues. CDR1 and CDR2 from the germline V gene are MDHEN and SYDVKM. CDR3 protein: CAREENLPYEQYF. CDR3 nucleotide sequence: TGTGCTCGGGAAGAGAACCTACCCTACGAGCAGTACTTC.

A word on this clone: This CDR3 is also generated by other DNA sequences in the sample. CDR3 protein: CASSVTGGTESPLHF. The DNA for the CDR3 is TGTGCCAGCAGCGTGACAGGGGGCACAGAATCACCCCTCCACTTT. The gene calls are TRBV6-4 and TRBJ1-6; 10 bases align to TRBD1. CDR3 length: 15 amino acids. Germline CDR1 MRHNA, CDR2 SNTAGT. J lost 10 bases, V lost 6 bases, and 9 bases had no gene match.

The J gene is TRBJ1-5, the V gene TRBV7-9, with D perhaps matching TRBD1 (5 bases). Germline CDR1 SEHNR, CDR2 FQNEAQ (reference sequence). The CDR3 runs to 14 residues. Trimming cost V 5 bases and J 9 bases, with 17 bases left between them. Here the CDR3 reads CASSPPGFGLPQHF. CDR3 DNA sequence: TGTGCCAGCAGCCCCCCAGGGTTCGGGCTGCCCCAGCATTTT. The full variable domain, rest sourced from reference TRBV7-9 and TRBJ1-5, is DTGVSQNPRHKITKRGQNVTFRCDPISEHNRLYWYRQTLGQGPEFLTYFQNEAQLEKSRLLSDRFSAERPKGSFSTLEIQRTEQGDSAMYLCASSPPGFGLPQHFGDGTRLSIL.

The rearrangement uses TRBV4-3 and TRBJ2-7; 10 bases match TRBD2. The CDR3 runs 17 residues. V gave up 0 bases and J gave up 4 bases; unmatched junction bases: 9. Germline assignment: CDR1 LGHNA and CDR2 YSLEER. CDR3: CASSQDSPSGGIYEQYF. As DNA, the CDR3 is TGCGCCAGCAGCCAAGATTCCCCTAGCGGGGGTATTTACGAGCAGTACTTC.

This sequence joins TRBV9 and TRBJ2-5; the match to TRBD2 covers 8 bases. V shed 0 bases and J 7 bases; nucleotides not matched to a gene: 5. This CDR3 contains 14 residues. The V gene's germline CDR1 is SGDLS and CDR2 YYNGEE. The CDR3 sequence is CASSVEPGGGTQYF. CDR3 sequence (DNA): TGTGCCAGCAGCGTAGAGCCGGGAGGGGGGACCCAGTACTTC.

The rearrangement uses TRBV4-1 and TRBJ1-1; perhaps TRBD1 as D (5 bases). CDR1 is MGHRA, CDR2 YSYEKL, per germline. The CDR3 is made up of 15 amino acids. V lost 8 bases to trimming and J lost 1 base, with 17 bases between them. CDR3 DNA sequence: TGCGCCAGCCGAGCAGATTGGGGGGGGAACACTGAAGCTTTCTTT. It specifies CASRADWGGNTEAFF.

The chain uses TRBV28 and TRBJ1-1, with D unresolved. The CDR3 has 12 residues. V lost 2 bases to trimming and J lost 7 bases, with 8 bases between them. From germline, CDR1 is MDHEN and CDR2 SYDVKM. In DNA form, the CDR3 reads TGTGCCAGCAGTTTAACAGAAGTTGAAGCTTTCTTT. It translates to CASSLTEVEAFF. Full variable domain (rest looked up from reference TRBV28 and TRBJ1-1): DVKVTQSSRYLVKRTGEKVFLECVQDMDHENMFWYRQDPGLGLRLIYFSYDVKMKEKGDIPEGYSVSREKKERFSLILESASTNQTSMYLCASSLTEVEAFFGQGTRLTVV.

This chain uses TRBV15 with TRBJ2-2; D perhaps matches TRBD2 (5 bases). V dropped 0 bases and J dropped 4 bases, with 18 bases sitting between them. The CDR3 totals 18 residues. Germline-derived CDR1 and CDR2 are LNHNV and YYDKDF (reference sequence). The CDR3 sequence: CATSRDLTIGALTGELFF. As DNA, the CDR3 is TGTGCCACCAGCAGAGATCTGACTATAGGAGCCCTCACCGGGGAGCTGTTTTTT.

V and J are TRBV7-8 and TRBJ1-2; D might be TRBD1 (5 bases). Trimming pared 3 bases from V and 8 bases from J, leaving 22 bases between. The germline V gene encodes CDR1 SGHVS and CDR2 FQNEAQ. This CDR3 contains 16 residues. The CDR3 DNA reads as TGTGCCAGCAGCTTGTGGGGGGGGTTAAAGATTCGGGGCTACACCTTC. Protein sequence: CASSLWGGLKIRGYTF.

The CDR3 bases are TGCGCCAGCAGCTTTTTACAGGGGGCGACCGGGGAGCTGTTTTTT. It encodes CASSFLQGATGELFF. The rearrangement uses TRBV5-1 and TRBJ2-2, with TRBD1 matching over 9 bases. This CDR3 is 15 amino acids long. V lost 2 bases and J lost 5; bases outside the gene matches: 4. Germline V gene sequence: CDR1 SGHRS, CDR2 YFSETQ.

This sequence joins TRBV6-1 and TRBJ1-1, with D unresolved. The length of the CDR3 is 13 residues. V was clipped by 6 bases and J by 1 base, with 9 bases between them. Germline V gene sequence: CDR1 MNHNS, CDR2 SASEGT. The CDR3 nucleotides read TGTGCCAGCAGAATAACACAGAACACTGAAGCTTTCTTT. Protein: CASRITQNTEAFF.

The rearrangement joins TRBV6-1 to TRBJ1-5; 8 bases agree with TRBD1. The CDR3 totals 15 residues. Per germline, CDR1 MNHNS and CDR2 SASEGT. After removal of 6 bases from V and 3 bases from J, the junction contained 7 bases not matched to a gene. The CDR3 DNA is TGTGCCAGCAGCCCTGACAGGGGCCCCAATCAGCCCCAGCATTTT. Translated: CASSPDRGPNQPQHF.

The gene calls are TRBV5-4 and TRBJ2-4; no firm D call. This CDR3 spans 13 amino acids. Trimming left V 2 bases short and J 3 bases short, with 6 bases between. Germline assignment: CDR1 SGHNT and CDR2 YYREEE (reference sequence). This CDR3 is CASSFNSKNIQYF. DNA for the CDR3: TGTGCCAGCAGCTTTAACAGCAAAAACATTCAGTACTTC.

This chain joins TRBV6-1 and TRBJ2-1; 9 bases agree with TRBD2. This CDR3 comprises 15 residues. Germline trimming cut 2 bases from V and 7 bases from J; bases unmatched to any gene: 6. Germline values: CDR1 MNHNS, CDR2 SASEGT. CDR3 DNA: TGTGCCAGCAGTGAATTGAGCGGGAGGATAAATGAGCAGTTCTTC. Translating gives CASSELSGRINEQFF.

The V and J genes are TRBV2 and TRBJ2-4; 10 positions agree with TRBD1. The CDR3 covers 13 residues. Germline CDR1 reads SNHLY; CDR2 reads FYNNEI. Trimming cost V 1 base and J 9 bases; bases outside gene matches: 0. CDR3 nucleotide sequence: TGTGCCAGCAGTGAAGGACAGGGGGCCATTCAGTACTTC. The encoded protein is CASSEGQGAIQYF.

The V gene is TRBV9, the J gene TRBJ1-1; tentatively, D is TRBD1 (6 bases). The CDR3 has 13 amino acids. Per germline, CDR1 SGDLS and CDR2 YYNGEE. The V end lost 0 bases, the J end lost 11 bases, and 14 bases lay between the germline ends. The CDR3 region is CASSVAGDTKAFF. The CDR3 bases are TGTGCCAGCAGCGTAGCCGGGGACACCAAGGCTTTCTTT.

The CDR3 DNA sequence: TGCGCCAGCAGCTTTCCCGGGACAGGGGCCATTAGCTCCTACAATGAGCAGTTCTTC. Translated: CASSFPGTGAISSYNEQFF. J is TRBJ2-1 and V is TRBV5-1, with 10 bases aligning to TRBD1. The CDR3 contains 19 residues. V shed 2 bases, J shed 0 bases, and the junction held 11 bases outside the gene matches. The V gene's germline CDR1 is SGHRS and CDR2 YFSETQ.

The chain couples TRBV10-3 to TRBJ2-7; perhaps TRBD2 as D (5 bases). V was clipped by 3 bases and J by 4 bases, with 13 bases between them. The germline V gene has CDR1 ENHRY and CDR2 SYGVKD. The length of the CDR3 is 14 residues. This CDR3 reads CAISDSGKAYEQYF. CDR3 DNA sequence: TGTGCCATCAGTGACTCGGGAAAGGCTTACGAGCAGTACTTC.